This passage covers 2 T cell receptor beta chains from one sample sequenced in a study of cytomegalovirus exposure and HLA in healthy donors. Primers for the PCR totalled 60 Vbeta and 13 Jbeta. Data came from immunoSEQ multiplex PCR; TCRdb stores just in-frame clones and leaves some out. This sample yields more than 85,000 clones, of which about 68% are seen a single time; 13% to 15% belongs to the top ten. The sequencing sample was made of PBMCs. The receptor set was obtained from a male donor in good health and CMV-seropositive.

The chain employs TRBV27 and TRBJ2-5, with 7 bases aligning to TRBD1. V lost 4 bases to trimming and J lost 2 bases; unmatched junction nucleotides: 7. Per germline, CDR1 MNHEY and CDR2 SMNVEV (reference sequence). The CDR3 length is 15 residues. The CDR3 coding sequence is TGTGCCAGCAGTTCGTCAGGGGGTTGGCAAGAGACCCAGTACTTC. Encoded protein: CASSSSGGWQETQYF.

In the case of this clone: The junction departs from germline at one end; a sequencing error may be responsible. The J gene is TRBJ2-7, the V gene TRBV7-9, with D possibly matching TRBD2 (6 bases). Germline CDR1 SEHNR, CDR2 FQNEAQ (reference sequence). This CDR3 contains 14 residues. This CDR3 reads CSSSLAAVPYEQYF. The DNA of the CDR3 is TGTTCCAGCAGCTTAGCGGCGGTCCCCTACGAGCAGTACTTC.